The 17 T cell receptor beta chains below all came from one sample that was sequenced in a study of T cell responses to AZD1222 COVID-19 vaccine. Clones were read by immunoSEQ multiplex PCR, and TCRdb kept only the in-frame ones, dropping some. Among tens of thousands of clones listed, 92% were seen once. This specimen was peripheral blood, taken 28 days after the second AZD1222 dose. These TCRs come from an adult who received the AZD1222 COVID-19 vaccine.

V is TRBV27 and J is TRBJ1-2, with 8 positions matching TRBD1. V gave up 8 bases and J gave up 7 bases; unmatched junction bases: 9. Per the germline V gene, CDR1 is MNHEY and CDR2 is SMNVEV (reference sequence). CDR3 size: 13 residues. CDR3 nucleotide sequence: TGTGCCAGCTCAGGGACAGGCCCCTTTGGCTACACCTTC. It translates to CASSGTGPFGYTF.

The chain couples TRBV7-2 to TRBJ2-1; 8 nucleotides align to TRBD2. CDR1 is SGHTA, CDR2 FQGNSA, per germline. The CDR3 length is 15 residues. V lost 2 bases, J lost 4 bases, and 4 bases stayed unmatched. The CDR3 here is CASSLPPSGYNEQFF. In DNA form, the CDR3 reads TGTGCCAGCAGCTTACCGCCTAGCGGGTACAATGAGCAGTTCTTC.

CDR3 in DNA: TGTGCCTGGAGTGTACCCCTCGGGGACAGGAGTGGTTTCTTT. It is translated as CAWSVPLGDRSGFF. The chain is built from TRBV30 and TRBJ1-1; 8 bases fit TRBD1. Germline CDR1 GTSNPN, CDR2 SVGIG (reference sequence). The CDR3 spans 14 residues. V was clipped by 0 bases and J by 13 bases; unmatched bases: 13.

V usage is TRBV3-1 (or the pseudogene TRBV3-2) and J usage is TRBJ1-2; D call uncertain. The ends were cut back, 6 bases at V and 8 bases at J, with 16 bases in the middle. Germline assignment: CDR1 LGHDT and CDR2 YNNKEL (reference sequence). This CDR3 region has 13 residues. In DNA form, the CDR3 reads TGTGCCAGCAGTGAGGAAACGGGTCTGGGCTACACCTTC. Translating gives CASSEETGLGYTF.

The V call is TRBV6-5, the J call TRBJ1-2; D is unclear. V lost 6 bases, J lost 8 bases, and 19 bases lay in between. CDR1 and CDR2 from the germline V gene are MNHEY and SVGAGI. This CDR3 region has 14 residues. CDR3 nucleotides: TGTGCCAGCAGCGAGGACGGGGAGATGCGCGGCTACACCTTC. It yields the protein CASSEDGEMRGYTF.

J is TRBJ1-1 and V is TRBV29-1, with a tentative D call TRBD1 (5 bases). The germline V gene has CDR1 SQVTM and CDR2 ANQGSEA. Trimming cost V 2 bases and J 1 base, with 8 bases left between them. This CDR3 has 13 residues. CDR3 sequence (DNA): TGCAGCGTTGAAAGGGGCAGGAACACTGAAGCTTTCTTT. Its translation is CSVERGRNTEAFF.

The chain joins TRBV5-1 to TRBJ2-5; possibly TRBD1 or TRBD2 for D (7 bases each). The CDR3 consists of 12 residues. Germline CDR1 and CDR2: SGHRS and YFSETQ. V was cut by 2 bases and J by 9 bases, with 11 bases left in between. Written as DNA, the CDR3 is TGCGCCAGCAGCTTAGCAGGGGGGGCCCAGTACTTC. Its translation is CASSLAGGAQYF.

This clone appeared a single time. The chain joins TRBV9 to TRBJ2-1, with 9 bases fitting TRBD2. V shed 4 bases, J shed 5 bases, and the junction held 1 base outside the gene matches. The V gene's germline CDR1 is SGDLS and CDR2 YYNGEE. The CDR3 is 13 amino acids. CDR3 amino acids: CASSPSGNNEQFF. The CDR3 DNA reads as TGTGCCAGCAGCCCTAGCGGGAACAATGAGCAGTTCTTC. The variable domain in full, completed from reference TRBV9 and TRBJ2-1, reads DSGVTQTPKHLITATGQRVTLRCSPRSGDLSVYWYQQSLDQGLQFLIQYYNGEERAKGNILERFSAQQFPDLHSELNLSSLELGDSALYFCASSPSGNNEQFFGPGTRLTVL.

V and J are TRBV27 and TRBJ2-7, with 9 bases fitting TRBD1. Germline V CDR1 and CDR2: MNHEY, SMNVEV (reference sequence). This CDR3 contains 14 residues. V shed 2 bases and J 6 bases; nucleotides not matched to a gene: 5. CDR3 bases: TGTGCCAGCAGTTTAGTCAGGACAGGGGTCGAGCAGTACTTC. Translation gives CASSLVRTGVEQYF.

V usage is TRBV28 and J usage is TRBJ1-5; the D is unclear. The CDR3 sequence is 14 residues long. Germline V gene sequence: CDR1 MDHEN, CDR2 SYDVKM. Trimming cost V 8 bases and J 4 bases, with 15 bases left between them. CDR3 bases: TGTGCCAGCGAGACCGTGTGGGGAAATCAGCCCCAGCATTTT. Protein sequence: CASETVWGNQPQHF.

The chain couples TRBV6-1 to TRBJ2-1; 7 bases are a match to TRBD2. V dropped 6 bases and J dropped 8; count of bases not matched to a gene: 7. Germline values: CDR1 MNHNS, CDR2 SASEGT. The CDR3 spans 13 residues. The CDR3 sequence: CASRGGLVDEQFF. The CDR3 DNA reads TGTGCCAGCAGAGGTGGACTAGTCGATGAGCAGTTCTTC.

V gene TRBV27 combines with J gene TRBJ1-4; D perhaps matches TRBD1 (6 bases). CDR1 is MNHEY, CDR2 SMNVEV, per germline (reference sequence). V shed 7 bases and J shed 8 bases, with 11 bases lying between them. This CDR3 is built from 12 residues. Here the CDR3 DNA reads TGTGCCAGCAAAGGGGGGAGCGAAAAACTGTTTTTT. Its protein is CASKGGSEKLFF.

This clone showed up just a few times. The gene calls are TRBV21-1 and TRBJ1-5; the table's D gene call, TRBD1, was not cross checked with the DNA. TRBV21-1 is termed a pseudogene. This CDR3 is built from 11 residues. The CDR3 loop is CASSNPGHKHF. CDR3 sequence (DNA): TGTGCCAGCAGCAATCCGGGACATAAGCATTTT.

The rearrangement links TRBV28 to TRBJ1-5; 7 bases fit TRBD1. CDR3 length equals 15 residues. Germline assignment: CDR1 MDHEN and CDR2 SYDVKM. V lost 4 bases, J lost 6 bases, and 9 bases stayed unmatched. The CDR3 sequence: CASSSGRGFFQPQHF. The CDR3 DNA is TGTGCCAGCAGTTCAGGCAGGGGGTTTTTTCAGCCCCAGCATTTT. Combining the CDR3 with reference TRBV28 and TRBJ1-5 gives the whole variable domain DVKVTQSSRYLVKRTGEKVFLECVQDMDHENMFWYRQDPGLGLRLIYFSYDVKMKEKGDIPEGYSVSREKKERFSLILESASTNQTSMYLCASSSGRGFFQPQHFGDGTRLSIL.

This chain links TRBV25-1 with TRBJ2-1; D unclear. The CDR3 is 13 residues long. Trimming pared 7 bases from V and 7 bases from J, leaving 14 bases between. Germline CDR1 is MGHDK and CDR2 is SYGVNS. The CDR3 reads CASIGDTANEQFF. The CDR3 DNA follows: TGTGCCAGCATCGGCGACACGGCAAATGAGCAGTTCTTC.

This chain connects TRBV5-1 to TRBJ2-7; 9 nucleotides agree with TRBD1. The V gene's germline CDR1 is SGHRS and CDR2 YFSETQ. With 2 bases clipped from V and 3 bases from J, the junction kept 6 bases outside the gene matches. The CDR3 consists of 15 residues. The CDR3 reads CASSFLTGGSYEQYF. CDR3 DNA sequence: TGCGCCAGCAGCTTTTTGACAGGGGGAAGCTACGAGCAGTACTTC.

J is TRBJ2-7 and V is TRBV24-1; possible D gene TRBD1, 5 bases. With 4 bases removed from V and 10 bases from J, the gap between germline ends came to 19 bases. CDR1 is KGHDR and CDR2 is SFDVKD in the germline V gene. CDR3 length: 14 residues. CDR3 sequence: CATSDRTGSTDQYF. The CDR3 DNA follows: TGTGCCACCAGTGACCGTACAGGATCGACGGACCAGTACTTC.